Shown below are 24 T cell receptor beta chains from a single sample sequenced in a study of read filtering for tumor transcriptome and immune sequencing (dated by TCRdb to about 2020). Reads for this sample came from an Illumina HiSeq 4000. TCR libraries were constructed from 400 to 500 ng RNA using the Immunoverse kit, and molecular barcoded adaptors covering alpha/delta and beta/gamma chains were employed. TCRdb's own reprocessing of the public reads used fastp at Q25 and MiXCR and kept productive beta chains. For every CDR3 protein sequence, its rows merge into one entry that carries the most common genes and DNA. Within this sample are 20,000 to 25,000 distinct CDR3 sequences, with around 13% of them counted one time only. The leading ten clones occupy around three fifths of the sample. Sequencing was performed on a population of CD138-negative cells sorted from bone marrow. This specimen's cell subset or site label, per the study, means: bone marrow mononuclear cells depleted of CD138+ plasma/myeloma cells by negative magnetic selection. The receptor set was obtained from a donor at least 40 years old with multiple myeloma.

Remarks on this clonotype: It is likely a read error, because the conserved phenylalanine at the end of the CDR3 is missing. The V call is TRBV27, the J call TRBJ2-1; 10 positions agree with TRBD2. V gave up 2 bases and J gave up 6 bases; unmatched junction bases: 13. This CDR3 contains 18 residues. Germline loops: CDR1 MNHEY, CDR2 SMNVEV (reference sequence). CDR3 DNA: TGTGCCAGCAGTTTAGATCTAGCGGGAGTGGGACTGGGCAATGAGCAGTTCCTC. Its protein product is CASSLDLAGVGLGNEQFL.

The gene calls are TRBV20-1 and TRBJ2-1; 8 bases are a match to TRBD2. The CDR3 spans 14 residues. With 3 bases clipped from V and 7 bases from J, the junction kept 8 bases outside the gene matches. The germline V gene has CDR1 DFQATT and CDR2 SNEGSKA (reference sequence). The CDR3 DNA follows: TGCAGTGCTAGCCCCGGGACTAGTAAAAATGAGCAGTTCTTC. Translated: CSASPGTSKNEQFF.

This clonotype was seen at least ten times. V gene TRBV10-3 combines with J gene TRBJ2-7; D possibly corresponds to TRBD1 (5 bases). The CDR3 contains 12 residues. V was cut by 10 bases and J by 0 bases, with 10 bases left in between. Germline lookup yields CDR1 ENHRY and CDR2 SYGVKD. The CDR3 sequence is CATTGSSYEQYF. Here the CDR3 DNA reads TGTGCCACCACAGGTAGCTCCTACGAGCAGTACTTC.

This clonotype was counted ten times or more. The chain has TRBV6-1 and TRBJ2-2, with D maybe TRBD2 (6 bases). The germline V gene encodes CDR1 MNHNS and CDR2 SASEGT. The CDR3 extends over 13 amino acids. V was cut by 8 bases and J by 0 bases, with 7 bases left in between. The CDR3 DNA follows: TGTGCCAGCGGGAGGACGAACACCGGGGAGCTGTTTTTT. Amino acid sequence: CASGRTNTGELFF.

This clonotype showed up many times. The J gene is TRBJ2-2, the V gene TRBV20-1; 14 bases are shared with TRBD2. This CDR3 contains 18 residues. The ends lost 5 bases at V and 3 bases at J; junction bases unmatched: 11. The germline CDR1 and CDR2 sequences are DFQATT and SNEGSKA (reference sequence). CDR3 DNA sequence: TGCAGTGCTTACGTACCGGGACTAGCGGGAGATTACACCGGGGAGCTGTTTTTT. Residues: CSAYVPGLAGDYTGELFF.

This clonotype was detected ten times or more. The chain employs TRBV20-1 and TRBJ2-1; 13 bases are shared with TRBD2. The CDR3 extends over 16 amino acids. V shed 0 bases and J 9 bases; nucleotides not matched to a gene: 8. The germline gives CDR1 DFQATT, CDR2 SNEGSKA (reference sequence). The CDR3 reads CSARDRTSGSHAEQFF. In nucleotides, the CDR3 is TGCAGTGCTAGAGATCGGACTAGCGGGAGTCATGCTGAGCAGTTCTTC.

This clonotype showed up many times. V gene TRBV2 combines with J gene TRBJ1-5, with 7 bases that match TRBD1. The CDR3 covers 15 residues. In germline, CDR1 is SNHLY, CDR2 FYNNEI. With V trimmed by 8 bases and J by 1 base, 8 bases remained unmatched. The CDR3 here is CASAANRGSNQPQHF. The CDR3 coding sequence is TGTGCCAGCGCCGCTAACAGGGGAAGCAATCAGCCCCAGCATTTT.

At least ten counts were recorded for this clonotype. The chain joins TRBV28 to TRBJ2-1, with 10 bases lining up with TRBD2. The CDR3 length is 15 residues. Germline CDR1 and CDR2: MDHEN and SYDVKM. The junction had 9 bases not matched to a gene; V was cut back by 4 bases and J by 9 bases. CDR3 in amino acids: CASSSPSGRKSEQFF. The CDR3 bases are TGTGCCAGCAGTTCTCCTAGCGGGAGAAAAAGTGAGCAGTTCTTC.

This clonotype occurred a few times. The chain has TRBV6-5 and TRBJ2-7; TRBD1 is a possible D gene (5 bases). The CDR3 consists of 14 residues. Looked up from germline, CDR1 is MNHEY and CDR2 is SVGAGI. Trimming pared 7 bases from V and 4 bases from J, leaving 17 bases between. CDR3 coding DNA: TGTGCCAGCACTCCCTCCCGCCCAGGGTACGAGCAGTACTTC. The encoded protein is CASTPSRPGYEQYF.

A few counts support this clonotype. The chain uses TRBV11-2 and TRBJ2-1; 7 bases line up with TRBD1. The CDR3 sequence is 15 residues long. Losses at the gene ends were 1 base for V and 3 bases for J; bases not matched to a gene: 3. Germline CDR1 SGHAT, CDR2 FQNNGV. The CDR3 DNA sequence: TGTGCCAGCAGCTTAGGGGACAGTGTCTACAATGAGCAGTTCTTC. Its protein product is CASSLGDSVYNEQFF. The full variable domain, completed using reference TRBV11-2 and TRBJ2-1, is EAGVAQSPRYKIIEKRQSVAFWCNPISGHATLYWYQQILGQGPKLLIQFQNNGVVDDSQLPKDRFSAERLKGVDSTLKIQPAKLEDSAVYLCASSLGDSVYNEQFFGPGTRLTVL.

A remark on this clonotype: One end of the junction does not line up with germline, which may come from a read error. The rearrangement uses TRBV2 and TRBJ2-6, with 7 bases matching TRBD1. The CDR3 totals 15 residues. Germline CDR1 reads SNHLY; CDR2 reads FYNNEI. DNA for the CDR3: TGTGCCATAGGGACAGCAAACTCTGGGGCCAGCGTCCTGACTTTC. It specifies CAIGTANSGASVLTF.

This clonotype has at least ten counts. This chain connects TRBV29-1 to TRBJ1-5, with TRBD1 as a possible D gene (6 bases). Germline values: CDR1 SQVTM, CDR2 ANQGSEA. The CDR3 covers 13 residues. V shed 5 bases and J shed 3 bases, with 11 bases lying between them. DNA of the CDR3: TGCAGCGTTAGGGAGGGGGTCAATCAGCCCCAGCATTTT. It encodes CSVREGVNQPQHF.

This clonotype showed up just once. This may come from a read error, since a much larger clone is one base off. The DNA of the CDR3 is TGTGCCAGCAGCCCCAGGACAGATACGCAGTATTTT. Protein product: CASSPRTDTQYF. The rearrangement joins TRBV28 to TRBJ2-3, with D unresolved. There are 12 residues in the CDR3. Germline assignment: CDR1 MDHEN and CDR2 SYDVKM. The V gene lost 6 bases and the J gene lost 3 bases, with 7 bases spanning the gap.

This clonotype is categorized as medium-sized. This chain connects TRBV6-2 or TRBV6-3 to TRBJ2-1, with TRBD2 as a possible D gene (5 bases). With 6 bases removed from V and 9 bases from J, the gap between germline ends came to 12 bases. Per germline, CDR1 MNHEY and CDR2 SVGEGT. CDR3 length: 12 amino acids. The CDR3, as DNA: TGTGCCAGCAGCCTAGCTGGCATTGAGCAGTTCTTC. This sequence encodes CASSLAGIEQFF.

This clonotype came up many times. The chain has TRBV7-9 and TRBJ1-2; 9 bases are shared with TRBD1. Germline CDR1 SEHNR, CDR2 FQNEAQ (reference sequence). The CDR3 has 15 amino acids. With 1 base clipped from V and 3 bases from J, the junction kept 3 bases outside the gene matches. CDR3 residues: CASSLGTGEDYGYTF. The DNA for the CDR3 is TGTGCCAGCAGCTTAGGGACAGGGGAGGACTATGGCTACACCTTC.

In its sample, this clonotype was seen many times. The CDR3 spells CASSLSGAGELFF. CDR3 nucleotide sequence: TGTGCCAGCAGCTTATCGGGGGCCGGGGAGCTGTTTTTT. The chain couples TRBV11-2 to TRBJ2-2; D may be TRBD2 (6 bases). The germline V and J ends were trimmed by 2 bases and 6 bases, with 7 bases remaining between them. This CDR3 has 13 amino acids. The germline CDR1 and CDR2 sequences are SGHAT and FQNNGV.

With respect to this clonotype: One junction end disagrees with the germline gene, perhaps due to a read error. The V and J genes are TRBV10-1 and TRBJ2-1; tentatively, D is TRBD2 (5 bases). The germline V gene has CDR1 WNHNN and CDR2 SYGVQD (reference sequence). The CDR3 totals 15 residues. CDR3 sequence: CASSEPSLSGDEQSF. The CDR3 region has the DNA TGCGCCAGCAGCGAGCCCTCCCTGAGCGGCGATGAGCAGTCCTTC.

This clonotype was detected ten times or more. The chain has TRBV11-2 and TRBJ2-7; TRBD1 agrees at 8 bases. V lost 7 bases to trimming and J lost 2 bases; unmatched junction nucleotides: 13. The germline CDR1 and CDR2 sequences are SGHAT and FQNNGV. This CDR3 is 16 amino acids long. The CDR3: CASTSWGQAIPYEQYF. CDR3 coding DNA: TGTGCCAGCACCTCTTGGGGACAGGCGATTCCCTACGAGCAGTACTTC.

This clonotype was detected many times. V and J are TRBV15 and TRBJ2-1; 7 nucleotides match TRBD2. This CDR3 comprises 15 residues. Germline V lookup: CDR1 LNHNV, CDR2 YYDKDF (reference sequence). V trimming: 5 bases; J trimming: 4 bases; junction bases outside the gene matches: 8. The CDR3 DNA reads as TGTGCCACCAGCCCTGAGGCTAGCGGTTACAATGAGCAGTTCTTC. It specifies CATSPEASGYNEQFF.

Details on this clonotype: A far more abundant clone sits one base away, making this likely a read error. The chain is built from TRBV11-3 and TRBJ2-2, with D perhaps TRBD2 (6 bases). The CDR3 is 14 amino acids. CDR1 SGHNT and CDR2 YENEEA come from the germline V gene. Trimming removed 9 bases at V and 5 bases at J, with 16 bases between. This CDR3 reads CASITGASTGELFF. CDR3 in DNA: TGTGCCAGTATAACGGGAGCATCGACCGGGGAGCTGTTTTTT.

This clonotype has ten or more counts. The V gene is TRBV18, the J gene TRBJ1-1, with unresolved D. This CDR3 comprises 14 residues. Trimming took 6 bases from V and 0 from J, leaving 11 bases between them. Per the germline V gene, CDR1 is KGHSH and CDR2 is LQKENI. CDR3 sequence: CASSPSSLNTEAFF. The CDR3 bases are TGTGCCAGCTCCCCATCCAGTCTGAACACTGAAGCTTTCTTT. The full variable domain, in which reference TRBV18 and TRBJ1-1 provide the parts outside the CDR3, is NAGVMQNPRHLVRRRGQEARLRCSPMKGHSHVYWYRQLPEEGLKFMVYLQKENIIDESGMPKERFSAEFPKEGPSILRIQQVVRGDSAAYFCASSPSSLNTEAFFGQGTRLTVV.

The DNA of the CDR3 is TGCGCCAGCCGCGGAGGACAGGGGGCTTTCGAGCAGTACTTC. Residues: CASRGGQGAFEQYF. This chain joins TRBV5-1 and TRBJ2-7; 11 bases map to TRBD1. V was clipped by 7 bases and J by 6 bases; unmatched bases: 9. CDR3 size: 14 residues. Germline V gene sequence: CDR1 SGHRS, CDR2 YFSETQ.

This clonotype occurred a few times. The V gene is TRBV6-6, the J gene TRBJ2-1, with 7 bases that match TRBD2. Looked up from germline, CDR1 is MNHNY and CDR2 is SVGAGI (reference sequence). The length of the CDR3 is 16 residues. Germline trimming cut 3 bases from V and 4 bases from J; bases unmatched to any gene: 9. The CDR3, as DNA: TGTGCCAGCAGTTATCCGGGAGCGGGAAATTACAATGAGCAGTTCTTC. Translated: CASSYPGAGNYNEQFF.

V usage is TRBV7-9 and J usage is TRBJ2-1; D is undetermined. The CDR3 is 12 residues long. CDR1 and CDR2 from the germline V gene are SEHNR and FQNEAQ (reference sequence). V gave up 4 bases and J gave up 5 bases, with 6 bases separating them. In nucleotides, the CDR3 is TGTGCCAGCAGCTCTTTTGACAATGAGCAGTTCTTC. This gives the protein CASSSFDNEQFF.